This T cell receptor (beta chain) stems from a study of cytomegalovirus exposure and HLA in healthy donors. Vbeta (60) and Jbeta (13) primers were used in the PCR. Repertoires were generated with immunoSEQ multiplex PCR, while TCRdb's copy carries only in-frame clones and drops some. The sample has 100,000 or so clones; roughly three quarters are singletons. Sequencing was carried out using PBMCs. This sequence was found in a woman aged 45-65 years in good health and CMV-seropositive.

CDR3 bases: TGTGCCATCAGTGATGACCGACAGGGGGCGAATGAGCAGTTCTTC. Protein: CAISDDRQGANEQFF. The chain recombines TRBV10-3 with TRBJ2-1; 10 nucleotides align to TRBD1. CDR1 is ENHRY, CDR2 SYGVKD, per germline. The CDR3 runs to 15 residues. V shed 3 bases, J shed 7 bases, and the junction held 6 bases outside the gene matches.